A single sample is the source of the 6 T cell receptor beta chains below, sequenced in a study of cytomegalovirus exposure and HLA in healthy donors. PCR was performed using 60 Vbeta and 13 Jbeta primers. Clones were read by immunoSEQ multiplex PCR, and TCRdb kept only the in-frame ones, dropping some. This sample yields 150,000 to 200,000 clones, of which 82% are seen a single time; about 1.5% belongs to the top ten. Specimen: PBMCs. The source is a middle-aged man in good health and CMV-seronegative.

This rearrangement joins TRBV27 to TRBJ2-1, with 7 bases matching TRBD1. CDR3 length: 17 amino acids. CDR1 is MNHEY, CDR2 SMNVEV, per germline (reference sequence). With 8 bases clipped from V and 2 bases from J, the junction kept 15 bases outside the gene matches. The CDR3 sequence is CASQIRSTGQTYNEQFF. In DNA form, the CDR3 reads TGTGCCAGCCAAATACGAAGTACGGGACAGACCTACAATGAGCAGTTCTTC.

The chain carries TRBV4-3 and TRBJ2-1, with D uncertain. CDR3 length equals 12 residues. Trimming pared 4 bases from V and 3 bases from J, leaving 4 bases between. CDR1 is LGHNA and CDR2 is YSLEER in the germline V gene. This CDR3 reads CASSLNYNEQFF. The CDR3 nucleotides read TGCGCCAGCAGCCTCAACTACAATGAGCAGTTCTTC.

The chain carries TRBV6-4 and TRBJ2-1, with a possible D match to TRBD2 (5 bases). The length of the CDR3 is 12 residues. Trimming removed 2 bases at V and 13 bases at J, with 12 bases between. Germline V lookup: CDR1 MRHNA, CDR2 SNTAGT. This CDR3 is CASSDLQSGQFF. As DNA, the CDR3 is TGTGCCAGCAGTGACCTTCAAAGCGGTCAGTTCTTC.

As for this clone: The junction does not match germline at one end; this may be a read error. The chain combines TRBV6-1 with TRBJ2-3; D is unclear. Germline-derived CDR1 and CDR2 are MNHNS and SASEGT. The CDR3 spans 14 residues. Here the CDR3 DNA reads TGTGCCAGCAGCGAAGACCTAGGCACAGATACGCAGTATTTT. Encoded protein: CASSEDLGTDTQYF.

The J gene is TRBJ2-1, the V gene TRBV6-5; no definite D call. V was trimmed by 6 bases and J by 8 bases, leaving 8 bases between them. The CDR3 length is 11 residues. The V gene's germline CDR1 is MNHEY and CDR2 SVGAGI. The CDR3 spells CASSLSDEQFF. In nucleotides, the CDR3 is TGTGCCAGCAGCCTTAGTGATGAGCAGTTCTTC.

The CDR3 bases are TGTGCCAGCAGCTCCCCCCTCGGGATTAATGAAAAACTGTTTTTT. It yields the protein CASSSPLGINEKLFF. V usage is TRBV5-6 and J usage is TRBJ1-4, with D hard to call. V gave up 3 bases and J gave up 4 bases, with 13 bases separating them. Germline-derived CDR1 and CDR2 are SGHDT and YYEEEE. This CDR3 is 15 amino acids long.